This T cell receptor beta chain was obtained from a study of shared clonotypes between healthy human individuals. Donors comprised healthy HIV-negative adults lacking recent acute infections or vaccinations. Study results and limitations: In this cohort, only blood was sampled, and tissue repertoires likely differ.

The run depth of the assay was deep. TCRdb's table, derived via immunoSEQ multiplex PCR, lists solely in-frame clones and lacks some. Counted here are 520,000 or so clones, approximately 85% occurring once; the ten biggest clones make up under 15%. On this clone: What it binds is not known. A read error may explain this, as a much larger clone is one base away. This sample includes further DNA sequences coding for the same CDR3.

Trimming shortened V by 6 bases and J by 3 bases, and 9 bases separated the two germline ends. Germline V gives CDR1 MDHEN, CDR2 SYDVKM. The CDR3 is 12 amino acids. The TCR was taken from a woman in her 40s in good health. Some clones in this sample may be carry-over from other donors' samples. The sequenced material came from PBMCs. The genes are TRBV28 and TRBJ2-7, with D perhaps matching TRBD1 (6 bases). The DNA of the CDR3 is TGTGCCAGCAGCCTGGACAGCTACGAGCAGTACTTC. Its protein product is CASSLDSYEQYF. Using reference TRBV28 and TRBJ2-7 for the parts outside the CDR3, the full variable domain is DVKVTQSSRYLVKRTGEKVFLECVQDMDHENMFWYRQDPGLGLRLIYFSYDVKMKEKGDIPEGYSVSREKKERFSLILESASTNQTSMYLCASSLDSYEQYFGPGTRLTVT.